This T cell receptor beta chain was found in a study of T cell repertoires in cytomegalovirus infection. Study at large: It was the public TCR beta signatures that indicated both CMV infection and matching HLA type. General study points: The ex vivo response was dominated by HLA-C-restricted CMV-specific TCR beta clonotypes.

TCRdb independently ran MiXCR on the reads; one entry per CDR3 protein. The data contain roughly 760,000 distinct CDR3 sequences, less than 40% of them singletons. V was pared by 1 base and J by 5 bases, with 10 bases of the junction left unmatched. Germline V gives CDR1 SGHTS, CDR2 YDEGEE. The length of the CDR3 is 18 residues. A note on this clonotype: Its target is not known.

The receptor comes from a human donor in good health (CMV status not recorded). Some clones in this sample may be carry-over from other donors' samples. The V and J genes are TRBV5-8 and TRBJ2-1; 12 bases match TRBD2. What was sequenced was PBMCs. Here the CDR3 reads CASSLLGLAGRYNNEQFF. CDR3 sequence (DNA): TGTGCCAGCAGCTTGCTCGGACTAGCGGGAAGATACAACAATGAGCAGTTCTTC.